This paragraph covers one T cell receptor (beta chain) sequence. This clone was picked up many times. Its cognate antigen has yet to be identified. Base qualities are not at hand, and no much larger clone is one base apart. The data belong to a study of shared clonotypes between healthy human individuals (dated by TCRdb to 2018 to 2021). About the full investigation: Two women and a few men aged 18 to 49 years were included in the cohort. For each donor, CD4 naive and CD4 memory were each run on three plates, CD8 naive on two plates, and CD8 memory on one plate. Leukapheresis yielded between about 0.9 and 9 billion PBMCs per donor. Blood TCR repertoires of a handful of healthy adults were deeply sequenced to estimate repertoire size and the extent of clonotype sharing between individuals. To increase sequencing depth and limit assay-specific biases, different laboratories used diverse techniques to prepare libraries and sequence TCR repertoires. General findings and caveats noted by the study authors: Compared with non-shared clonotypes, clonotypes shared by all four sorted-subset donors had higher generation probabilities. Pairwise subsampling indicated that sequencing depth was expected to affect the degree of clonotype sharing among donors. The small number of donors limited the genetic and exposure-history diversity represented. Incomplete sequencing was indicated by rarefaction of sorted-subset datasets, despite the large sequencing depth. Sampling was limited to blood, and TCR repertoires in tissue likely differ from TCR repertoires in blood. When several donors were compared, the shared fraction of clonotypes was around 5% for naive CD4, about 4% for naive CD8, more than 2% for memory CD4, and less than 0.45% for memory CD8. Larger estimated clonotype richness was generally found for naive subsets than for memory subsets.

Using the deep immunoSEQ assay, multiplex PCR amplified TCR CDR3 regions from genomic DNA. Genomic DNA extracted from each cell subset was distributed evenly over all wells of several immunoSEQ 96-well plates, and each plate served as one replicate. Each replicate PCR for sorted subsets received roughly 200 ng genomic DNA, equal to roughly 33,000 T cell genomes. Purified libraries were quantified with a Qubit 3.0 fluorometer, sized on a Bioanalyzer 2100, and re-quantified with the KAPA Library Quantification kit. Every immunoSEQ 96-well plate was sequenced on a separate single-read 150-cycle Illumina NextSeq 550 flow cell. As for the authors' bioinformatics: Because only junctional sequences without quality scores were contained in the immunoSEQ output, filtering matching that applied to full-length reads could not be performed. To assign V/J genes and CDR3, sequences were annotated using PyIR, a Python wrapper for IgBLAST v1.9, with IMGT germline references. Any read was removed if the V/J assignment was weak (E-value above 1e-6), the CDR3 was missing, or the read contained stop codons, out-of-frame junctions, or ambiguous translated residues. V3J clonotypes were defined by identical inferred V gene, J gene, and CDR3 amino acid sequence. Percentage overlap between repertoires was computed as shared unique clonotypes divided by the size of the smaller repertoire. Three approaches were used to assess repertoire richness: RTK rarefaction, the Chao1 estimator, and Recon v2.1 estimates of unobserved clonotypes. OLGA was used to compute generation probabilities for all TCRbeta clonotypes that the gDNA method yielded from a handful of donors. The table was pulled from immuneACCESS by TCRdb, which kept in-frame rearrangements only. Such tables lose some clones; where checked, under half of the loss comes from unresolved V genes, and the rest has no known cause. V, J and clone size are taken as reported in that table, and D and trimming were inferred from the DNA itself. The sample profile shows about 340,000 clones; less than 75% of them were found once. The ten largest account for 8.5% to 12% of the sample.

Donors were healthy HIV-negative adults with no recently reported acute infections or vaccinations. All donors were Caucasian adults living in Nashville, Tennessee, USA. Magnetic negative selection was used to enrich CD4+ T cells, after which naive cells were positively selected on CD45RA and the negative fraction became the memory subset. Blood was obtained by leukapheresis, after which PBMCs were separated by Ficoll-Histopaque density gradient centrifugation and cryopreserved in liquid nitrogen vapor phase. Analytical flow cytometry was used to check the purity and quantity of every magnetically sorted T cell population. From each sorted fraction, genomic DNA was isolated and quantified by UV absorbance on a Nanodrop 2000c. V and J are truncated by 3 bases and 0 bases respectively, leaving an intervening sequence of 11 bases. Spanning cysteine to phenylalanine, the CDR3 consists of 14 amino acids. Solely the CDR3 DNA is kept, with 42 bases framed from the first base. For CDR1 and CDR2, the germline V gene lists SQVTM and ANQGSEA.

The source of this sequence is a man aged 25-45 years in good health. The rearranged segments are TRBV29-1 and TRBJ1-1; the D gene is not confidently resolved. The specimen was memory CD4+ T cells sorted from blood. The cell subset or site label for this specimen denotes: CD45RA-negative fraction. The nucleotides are TGCAGCGTTGACGTGGGCAGCTTGAACACTGAAGCTTTCTTT. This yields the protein CSVDVGSLNTEAFF.